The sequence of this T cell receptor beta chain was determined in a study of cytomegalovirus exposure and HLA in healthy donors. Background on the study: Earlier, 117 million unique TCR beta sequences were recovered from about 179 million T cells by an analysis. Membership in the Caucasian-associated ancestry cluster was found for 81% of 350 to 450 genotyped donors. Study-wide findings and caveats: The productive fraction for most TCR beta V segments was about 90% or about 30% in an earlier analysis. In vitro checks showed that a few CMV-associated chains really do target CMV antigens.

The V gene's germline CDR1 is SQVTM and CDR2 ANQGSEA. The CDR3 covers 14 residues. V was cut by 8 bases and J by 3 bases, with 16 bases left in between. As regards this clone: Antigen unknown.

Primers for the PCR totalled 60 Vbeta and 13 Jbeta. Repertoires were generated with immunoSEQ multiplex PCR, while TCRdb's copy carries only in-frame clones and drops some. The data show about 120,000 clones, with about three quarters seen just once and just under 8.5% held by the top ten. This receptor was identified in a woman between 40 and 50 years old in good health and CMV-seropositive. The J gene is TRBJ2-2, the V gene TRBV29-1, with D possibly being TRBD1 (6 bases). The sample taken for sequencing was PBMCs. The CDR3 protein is CSCSGVLDTGELFF. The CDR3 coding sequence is TGCAGCTGTTCAGGGGTCTTGGACACCGGGGAGCTGTTTTTT.